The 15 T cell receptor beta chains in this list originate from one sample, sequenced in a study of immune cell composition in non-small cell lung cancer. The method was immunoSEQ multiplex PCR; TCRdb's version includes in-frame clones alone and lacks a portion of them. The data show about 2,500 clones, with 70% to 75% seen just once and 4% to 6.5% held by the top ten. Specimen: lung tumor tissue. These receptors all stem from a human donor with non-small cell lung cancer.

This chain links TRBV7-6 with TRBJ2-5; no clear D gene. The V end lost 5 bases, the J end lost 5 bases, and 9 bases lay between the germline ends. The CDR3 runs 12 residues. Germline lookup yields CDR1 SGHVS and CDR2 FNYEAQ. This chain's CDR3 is CASSHMAETQYF. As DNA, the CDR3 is TGTGCCAGCAGCCACATGGCCGAGACCCAGTACTTC. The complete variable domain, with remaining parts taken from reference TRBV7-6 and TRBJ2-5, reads GAGVSQSPRYKVTKRGQDVALRCDPISGHVSLYWYRQALGQGPEFLTYFNYEAQQDKSGLPNDRFSAERPEGSISTLTIQRTEQRDSAMYRCASSHMAETQYFGPGTRLLVL.

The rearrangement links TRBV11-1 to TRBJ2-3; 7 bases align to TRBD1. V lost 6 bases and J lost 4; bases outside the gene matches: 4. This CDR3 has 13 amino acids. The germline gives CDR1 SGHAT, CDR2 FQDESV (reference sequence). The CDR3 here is CASSQDRSDTQYF. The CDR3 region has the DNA TGTGCCAGCAGTCAGGACAGGTCAGATACGCAGTATTTT.

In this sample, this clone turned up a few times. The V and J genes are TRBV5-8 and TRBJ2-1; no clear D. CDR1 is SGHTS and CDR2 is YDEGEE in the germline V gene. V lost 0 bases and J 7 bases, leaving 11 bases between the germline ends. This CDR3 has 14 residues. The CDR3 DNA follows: TGTGCCAGCAGCTTGGTGGTTCTCGGGAATGAGCAGTTCTTC. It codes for CASSLVVLGNEQFF.

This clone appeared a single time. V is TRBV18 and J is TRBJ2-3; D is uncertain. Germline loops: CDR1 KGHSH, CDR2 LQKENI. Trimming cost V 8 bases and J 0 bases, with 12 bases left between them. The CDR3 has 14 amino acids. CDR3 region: CASQVDSSTDTQYF. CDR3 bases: TGTGCCAGCCAAGTTGACTCGAGCACAGATACGCAGTATTTT.

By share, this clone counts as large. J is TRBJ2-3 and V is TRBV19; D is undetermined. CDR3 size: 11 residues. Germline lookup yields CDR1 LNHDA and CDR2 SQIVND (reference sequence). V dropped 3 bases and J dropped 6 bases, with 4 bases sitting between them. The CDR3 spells CASSIEDTQYF. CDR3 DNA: TGTGCCAGTAGTATCGAGGATACGCAGTATTTT.

CDR3 loop: CASSQGPTSGGFNEQFF. CDR3 DNA sequence: TGCGCCAGCAGCCAGGGCCCAACTAGCGGGGGGTTCAATGAGCAGTTCTTC. The rearrangement joins TRBV4-1 to TRBJ2-1, with 12 positions matching TRBD2. With V trimmed by 3 bases and J by 6 bases, 9 bases remained unmatched. Germline CDR1 MGHRA, CDR2 YSYEKL. The CDR3 is made up of 17 amino acids.

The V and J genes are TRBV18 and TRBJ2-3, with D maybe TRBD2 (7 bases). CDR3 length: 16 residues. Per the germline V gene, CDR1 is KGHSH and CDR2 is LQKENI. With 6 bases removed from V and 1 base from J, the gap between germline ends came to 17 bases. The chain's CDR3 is CASSSRGGPGTDTQYF. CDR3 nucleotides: TGTGCCAGCTCCAGCAGGGGAGGGCCGGGCACAGATACGCAGTATTTT.

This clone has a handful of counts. DNA of the CDR3: TGTGCCAGCAGCTCAGGACTAGCGGGAGACGAGCAGTACTTC. This gives the protein CASSSGLAGDEQYF. V gene TRBV7-3 combines with J gene TRBJ2-7, with 13 bases that match TRBD2. Germline CDR1 and CDR2: SGHTA and FQGTGA. Germline trimming cut 4 bases from V and 5 bases from J; bases unmatched to any gene: 2. This CDR3 spans 14 amino acids. The full variable domain, its missing parts supplied by reference TRBV7-3 and TRBJ2-7, is GAGVSQTPSNKVTEKGKYVELRCDPISGHTALYWYRQSLGQGPEFLIYFQGTGAADDSGLPNDRFFAVRPEGSVSTLKIQRTERGDSAVYLCASSSGLAGDEQYFGPGTRLTVT.

The CDR3 coding sequence is TGTGCCAGCAGCTTAGATCGTAGCGGGAGGTCCTACAATGAGCAGTTCTTC. Translated, it gives CASSLDRSGRSYNEQFF. This chain joins TRBV11-2 and TRBJ2-1, with 10 bases matching TRBD2. V gave up 0 bases and J gave up 1 base; unmatched junction bases: 3. This CDR3 region has 17 residues. Looked up from germline, CDR1 is SGHAT and CDR2 is FQNNGV.

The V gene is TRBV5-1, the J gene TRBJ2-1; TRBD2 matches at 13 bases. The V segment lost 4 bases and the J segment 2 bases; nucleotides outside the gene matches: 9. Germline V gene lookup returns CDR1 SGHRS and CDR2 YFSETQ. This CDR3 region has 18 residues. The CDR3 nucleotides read TGCGCCAGCAGCCCTCGACTAGCGGGGGGCCGGACCTACAATGAGCAGTTCTTC. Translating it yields CASSPRLAGGRTYNEQFF. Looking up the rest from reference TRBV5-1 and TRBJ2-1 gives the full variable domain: KAGVTQTPRYLIKTRGQQVTLSCSPISGHRSVSWYQQTPGQGLQFLFEYFSETQRNKGNFPGRFSGRQFSNSRSEMNVSTLELGDSALYLCASSPRLAGGRTYNEQFFGPGTRLTVL.

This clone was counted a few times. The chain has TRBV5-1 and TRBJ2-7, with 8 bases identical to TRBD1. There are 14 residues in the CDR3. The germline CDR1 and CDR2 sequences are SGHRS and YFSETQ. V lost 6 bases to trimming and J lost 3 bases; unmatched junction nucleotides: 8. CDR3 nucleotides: TGCGCCAGCACCAGATCGGACAGGGACTACGAGCAGTACTTC. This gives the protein CASTRSDRDYEQYF.

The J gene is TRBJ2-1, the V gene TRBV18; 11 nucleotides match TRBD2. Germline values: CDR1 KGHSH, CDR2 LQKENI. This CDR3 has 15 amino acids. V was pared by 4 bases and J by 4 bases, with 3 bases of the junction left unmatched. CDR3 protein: CASSHSGRDYNEQFF. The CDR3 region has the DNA TGTGCCAGCTCACATAGCGGGAGGGATTACAATGAGCAGTTCTTC.

The DNA of the CDR3 is TGCGCCAGCACGGGGCGGGAAGGGCAGTTCTTC. It yields the protein CASTGREGQFF. This rearrangement joins TRBV5-1 to TRBJ2-1; D may be TRBD2 (6 bases). The CDR3 has 11 residues. V was shortened by 6 bases and J by 12 bases, with 13 bases between the two germline ends. Germline assignment: CDR1 SGHRS and CDR2 YFSETQ. The entire variable domain, with the rest obtained from reference TRBV5-1 and TRBJ2-1, is as follows: KAGVTQTPRYLIKTRGQQVTLSCSPISGHRSVSWYQQTPGQGLQFLFEYFSETQRNKGNFPGRFSGRQFSNSRSEMNVSTLELGDSALYLCASTGREGQFFGPGTRLTVL.

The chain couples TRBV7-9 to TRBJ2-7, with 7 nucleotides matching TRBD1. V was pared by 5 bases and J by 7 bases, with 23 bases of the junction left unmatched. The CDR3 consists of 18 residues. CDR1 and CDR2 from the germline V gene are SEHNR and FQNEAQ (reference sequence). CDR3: CASSVINRQGLMIVEQYF. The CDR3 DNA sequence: TGTGCCAGCAGCGTAATCAATAGACAGGGTCTTATGATTGTAGAGCAGTACTTC.

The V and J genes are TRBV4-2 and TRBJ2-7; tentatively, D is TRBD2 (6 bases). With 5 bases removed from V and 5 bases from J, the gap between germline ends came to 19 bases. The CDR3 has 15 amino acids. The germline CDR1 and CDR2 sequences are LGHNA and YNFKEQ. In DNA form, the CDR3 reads TGTGCCAGCAGCTCCCGGGGGAGCCCGATCAACGAGCAGTACTTC. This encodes CASSSRGSPINEQYF.